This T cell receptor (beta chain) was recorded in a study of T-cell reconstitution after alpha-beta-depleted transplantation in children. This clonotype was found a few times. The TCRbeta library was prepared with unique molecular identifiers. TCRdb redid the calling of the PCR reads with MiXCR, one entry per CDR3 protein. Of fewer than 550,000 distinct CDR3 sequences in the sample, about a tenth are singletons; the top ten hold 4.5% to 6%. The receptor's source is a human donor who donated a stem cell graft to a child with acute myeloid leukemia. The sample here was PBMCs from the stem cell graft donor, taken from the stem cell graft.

The CDR3 sequence is CASSLGLAGHYEQYF. The DNA for the CDR3 is TGTGCCAGCAGCTTAGGGCTAGCGGGCCACTACGAGCAGTACTTC. This chain links TRBV7-6 with TRBJ2-7; TRBD2 aligns across 8 bases. Trimming removed 1 base from V and 3 bases from J; junction bases left unmatched: 5. The CDR3 spans 15 residues. Looked up from germline, CDR1 is SGHVS and CDR2 is FNYEAQ.